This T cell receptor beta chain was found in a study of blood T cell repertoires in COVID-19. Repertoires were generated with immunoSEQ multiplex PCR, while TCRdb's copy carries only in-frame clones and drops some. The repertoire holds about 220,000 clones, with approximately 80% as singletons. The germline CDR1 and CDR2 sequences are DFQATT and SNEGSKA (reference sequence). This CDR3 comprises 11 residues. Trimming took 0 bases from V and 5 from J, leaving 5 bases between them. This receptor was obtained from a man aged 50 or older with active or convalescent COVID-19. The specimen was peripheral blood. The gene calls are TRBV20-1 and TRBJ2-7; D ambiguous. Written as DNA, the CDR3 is TGCAGTGCTAGAGATCTCCACGAGCAGTACTTC. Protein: CSARDLHEQYF.